The present entry profiles one T cell receptor beta chain with its context. Antigen specificity is unknown. TCRdb's table, derived via immunoSEQ multiplex PCR, lists solely in-frame clones and lacks some. The sample contains 60,000 or so clones, about four fifths of which appear only once. This specimen comes from a study of Tregs in tolerant kidney transplant recipients. The study, taken as a whole, reports: Few patients were studied, so findings need validation in larger groups. Biological reproducibility was not directly addressed, but technical replication error appeared minimal. Tregs expanded with activated donor B cells seemed most donor-specific.

CD4+CD25+CD127- Tregs, CD4+CD25- non-Tregs, CD4 and CD8 cells were sorted. Per germline, CDR1 LGHNA and CDR2 YNFKEQ. V was shortened by 0 bases and J by 6 bases, with 5 bases between the two germline ends. The CDR3 has 13 amino acids. Sequenced input: CD4+ T cells from blood. V is TRBV4-2 and J is TRBJ2-2, with D unresolved. The receptor was derived from a human donor in good health. The CDR3 sequence: CASSQEVAGELFF. CDR3 coding DNA: TGTGCCAGCAGCCAAGAAGTTGCCGGGGAGCTGTTTTTT.